The next 2 T cell receptor beta chains were all read from a single sample in a study of blood T cell repertoires in COVID-19. Assay used: immunoSEQ multiplex PCR; TCRdb lists only in-frame clones, some missing. This sample has around 220,000 clones, with about 80% found just once. The sequencing input was peripheral blood. The receptors come from a woman older than 75 with COVID-19, enrolled during active disease.

This chain connects TRBV2 to TRBJ2-7; TRBD1 aligns across 12 bases. The CDR3 loop spans 15 amino acids. Germline-derived CDR1 and CDR2 are SNHLY and FYNNEI. V gave up 6 bases and J gave up 2 bases; unmatched junction bases: 5. The CDR3 DNA sequence: TGTGCCAGCAGAGGGGACAGGGGGCCAACCTACGAGCAGTACTTC. Amino acids: CASRGDRGPTYEQYF. The full variable domain, completed using reference TRBV2 and TRBJ2-7, is EPEVTQTPSHQVTQMGQEVILRCVPISNHLYFYWYRQILGQKVEFLVSFYNNEISEKSEIFDDQFSVERPDGSNFTLKIRSTKLEDSAMYFCASRGDRGPTYEQYFGPGTRLTVT.

The V and J genes are TRBV6-5 and TRBJ2-1; TRBD1 matches at 8 bases. With 4 bases clipped from V and 8 bases from J, the junction kept 13 bases outside the gene matches. CDR1 MNHEY and CDR2 SVGAGI come from the germline V gene. The CDR3 consists of 16 residues. CDR3 in DNA: TGTGCCAGCAGTTCGTCCGGGACAGGTATTTCTTATGAGCAGTTCTTC. This encodes CASSSSGTGISYEQFF.